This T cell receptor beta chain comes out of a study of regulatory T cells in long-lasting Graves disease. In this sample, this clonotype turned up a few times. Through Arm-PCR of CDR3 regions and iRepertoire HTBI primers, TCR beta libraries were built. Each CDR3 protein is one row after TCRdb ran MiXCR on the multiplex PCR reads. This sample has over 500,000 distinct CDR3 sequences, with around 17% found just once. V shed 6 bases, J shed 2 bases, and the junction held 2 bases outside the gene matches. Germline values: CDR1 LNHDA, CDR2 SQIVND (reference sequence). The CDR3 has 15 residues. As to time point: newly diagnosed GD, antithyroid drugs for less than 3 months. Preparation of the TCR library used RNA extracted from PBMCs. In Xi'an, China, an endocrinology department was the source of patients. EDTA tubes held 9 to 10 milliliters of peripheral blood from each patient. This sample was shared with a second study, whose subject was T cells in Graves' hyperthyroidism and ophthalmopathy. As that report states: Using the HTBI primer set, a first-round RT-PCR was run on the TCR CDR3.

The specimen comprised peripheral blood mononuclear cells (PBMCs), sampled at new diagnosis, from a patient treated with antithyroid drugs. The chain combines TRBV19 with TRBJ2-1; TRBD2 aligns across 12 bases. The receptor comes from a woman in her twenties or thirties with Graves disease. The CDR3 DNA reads TGTGCCAGTAGACTAGCGGGAGGTACCTACAATGAGCAGTTCTTC. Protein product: CASRLAGGTYNEQFF.